This T cell receptor beta chain was sequenced for a study of shared clonotypes between healthy human individuals. Assay: immunoSEQ multiplex PCR; the TCRdb copy retains only in-frame clones and omits some. The sample holds over 1.4 million clones, roughly 95% seen once. Germline CDR1 SGHKS, CDR2 YYEKEE (reference sequence). The CDR3 has 16 amino acids. J lost 6 bases, V lost 1 base, and 12 bases had no gene match. The chain recombines TRBV5-5 with TRBJ2-7, with 8 nucleotides matching TRBD1. The TCR sequence derives from a man aged 30-40 years in good health. Specimen: naive CD4+ T cells sorted from blood. Subset described: CD45RA+ positively selected. The CDR3 sequence: CASSLSGQDPFGEQYF. CDR3 DNA: TGTGCCAGCAGCTTGTCGGGACAGGACCCTTTTGGCGAGCAGTACTTC.